The clone carrying this T cell receptor (beta chain) was seen more than once but under ten times. Localized lung adenocarcinoma, a non-small cell lung cancer, affected the donors. TCRdb reanalysed the PCR reads using MiXCR and keeps one entry per CDR3 protein. The sample carries 15,000 to 20,000 distinct CDR3 sequences, roughly 51% recorded once. The sample belongs to a study of CD4 and CD8 cells across lung adenocarcinoma regions. Per germline, CDR1 MNHEY and CDR2 SMNVEV (reference sequence). The length of the CDR3 is 13 residues. The chain combines TRBV27 with TRBJ2-1; tentative D call: TRBD2 (5 bases). With the DNA end fitting TRBJ2-7 better, the J assignment may be wrong. This TCR derives from a female donor with lung adenocarcinoma. The CD4 and CD8 labels of this study may be unreliable. Sequenced sample: CD8+ T cells from the center of a lung tumor. The CDR3 reads CASCGLASHEQYF. CDR3 bases: TGTGCCAGCTGCGGCTTAGCGAGCCACGAGCAGTACTTC.